These 8 T cell receptor beta chains share one sample of origin, sequenced in a study of T cell responses to AZD1222 COVID-19 vaccine (dated by TCRdb to the early 2020s). Explained via the paper, the time point label denotes: baseline before first vaccination. The method behind the library was the immunoSEQ multiplex PCR assay. TCRdb's version of the immuneACCESS table is confined to in-frame rearrangements and falls short of the full clone set. An unresolved V gene accounts for under half of the shortfall where checked; the remainder is of unknown origin. The sample table records approximately 76,000 clones; around 89% of these occur just once. About 20% of the sample rests with the top ten. The starting material was peripheral blood, obtained on day 0 of AZD1222 vaccination. These receptors were taken from an adult in good health.

This clone was recorded only once. The V and J genes are TRBV11-2 and TRBJ1-4, with a weak D call TRBD1 (6 bases). The germline V and J ends were trimmed by 1 base and 12 bases, with 12 bases remaining between them. Germline CDR1 reads SGHAT; CDR2 reads FQNNGV. CDR3 size: 13 residues. The CDR3 bases are TGTGCCAGCAGCTTAGCACAGGGTAAGGAACTGTTTTTT. Its protein is CASSLAQGKELFF.

This chain connects TRBV4-1 to TRBJ2-1; 10 positions match TRBD2. The length of the CDR3 is 17 residues. Losses at the gene ends were 0 bases for V and 7 bases for J; bases not matched to a gene: 9. The germline CDR1 and CDR2 sequences are MGHRA and YSYEKL. In nucleotides, the CDR3 is TGCGCCAGCAGCCAAGATGCCAGCGGGAGGGAGTCGAATGAGCAGTTCTTC. Amino acid sequence: CASSQDASGRESNEQFF.

The chain is built from TRBV28 and TRBJ1-5; D uncertain. The CDR3 extends over 17 amino acids. Trimming shortened V by 2 bases and J by 7 bases, and 21 bases separated the two germline ends. CDR1 and CDR2 from the germline V gene are MDHEN and SYDVKM. The CDR3 region has the DNA TGTGCCAGCAGTTTAATCGTTCCCGGGGTGGCGGGCCAGCCCCAGCATTTT. As protein: CASSLIVPGVAGQPQHF.

The V call is TRBV18, the J call TRBJ1-1, with TRBD1 matching 9 bases. Germline values: CDR1 KGHSH, CDR2 LQKENI. With V trimmed by 3 bases and J by 6 bases, 5 bases remained unmatched. The CDR3 contains 14 residues. The CDR3 bases are TGTGCCAGCTCACCGACCGGGACAGGGCCTGAAGCTTTCTTT. Its translation is CASSPTGTGPEAFF.

The genes are TRBV3-1 (or the pseudogene TRBV3-2) and TRBJ1-1; D unresolved. The CDR3 loop spans 13 amino acids. Germline lookup yields CDR1 LGHDT and CDR2 YNNKEL (reference sequence). With 0 bases removed from V and 4 bases from J, the gap between germline ends came to 6 bases. CDR3 sequence: CASSQERATEAFF. The CDR3 DNA reads TGTGCCAGCAGCCAAGAGCGGGCCACTGAAGCTTTCTTT.

The CDR3 DNA sequence: TGTGCCAGCAGTTTGGGGAGCAATCAGCCCCAGCATTTT. Its protein product is CASSLGSNQPQHF. This chain links TRBV12-3 or TRBV12-4 with TRBJ1-5; no clear D. The CDR3 is 13 residues long. V lost 3 bases and J 1 base, leaving 4 bases between the germline ends.

This clone was observed once. The CDR3 reads CASSLAGSYEQYF. In DNA form, the CDR3 reads TGTGCCAGCAGCTTAGCGGGCTCCTACGAGCAGTACTTC. The J gene is TRBJ2-7, the V gene TRBV11-2, with D unresolved. Trimming cost V 1 base and J 0 bases, with 4 bases left between them. Germline V gene data show CDR1 as SGHAT and CDR2 as FQNNGV. The length of the CDR3 is 13 residues.

The chain carries TRBV5-6 and TRBJ2-5; 7 bases align to TRBD1. The CDR3 has 15 amino acids. V dropped 2 bases and J dropped 1; count of bases not matched to a gene: 5. Germline V gene sequence: CDR1 SGHDT, CDR2 YYEEEE. Here the CDR3 DNA reads TGTGCCAGCAGCTTCCCGGGGACAGCCCAAGAGACCCAGTACTTC. Translated, it gives CASSFPGTAQETQYF.